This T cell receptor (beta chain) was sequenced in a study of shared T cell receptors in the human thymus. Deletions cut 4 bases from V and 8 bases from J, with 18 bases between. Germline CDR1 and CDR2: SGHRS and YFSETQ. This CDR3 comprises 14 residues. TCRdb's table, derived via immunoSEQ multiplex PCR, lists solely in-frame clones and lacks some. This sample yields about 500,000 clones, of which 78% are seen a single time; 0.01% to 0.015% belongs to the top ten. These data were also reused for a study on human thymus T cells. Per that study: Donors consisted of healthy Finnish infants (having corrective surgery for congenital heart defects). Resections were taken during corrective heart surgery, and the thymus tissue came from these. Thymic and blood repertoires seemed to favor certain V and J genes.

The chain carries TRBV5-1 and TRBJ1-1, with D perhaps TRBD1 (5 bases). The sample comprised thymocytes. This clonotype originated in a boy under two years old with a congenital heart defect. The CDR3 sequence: CASSRGHSTLEAFF. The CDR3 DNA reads TGCGCCAGCAGCCGAGGACACTCCACTTTGGAAGCTTTCTTT.